This T cell receptor (beta chain) was profiled in a study of CD4 T cells in relation to SARS-CoV-2 and coronaviruses. Study as a whole: Controls used an HIV-1 Nef peptide pool or no peptide.

About this clone itself: What it binds is not known.

CDR3 length equals 16 residues. Germline V gene lookup returns CDR1 SGHNT and CDR2 YENEEA. V was clipped by 2 bases and J by 3 bases, with 14 bases between them. Sequenced by immunoSEQ multiplex PCR; TCRdb stores in-frame clones only, minus some. The data show some 30,000 clones, with 75% to 80% seen just once and around 15% held by the top ten. CD4+ T cells from unexposed donors were obtained before the COVID-19 pandemic (2011-2018). Isolation of CD4+ T cells took place after less than 13 days in culture. Unexposed-donor CD4+ T cells were probed with SARS-CoV-2 S/N and four cold-coronavirus spikes, cells permitting.

The chain couples TRBV11-3 to TRBJ2-1; maybe TRBD2 (7 bases). Input material: CD4+ T cells from PBMCs, cultured in vitro. The receptor's source is a human donor in good health. The DNA for the CDR3 is TGTGCCAGCAGCTTATTTGGGGGGGCCTTCTACAATGAGCAGTTCTTC. Protein: CASSLFGGAFYNEQFF.